The next 26 T cell receptor beta chains were all read from a single sample in a study of blood T cells in healthy people across ages. Together with a sample-barcoded 5' primer, a J-beta primer mix was included in a second PCR lasting 7 to 11 cycles. TCRdb reprocessed the 5' RACE reads with MiXCR, giving one entry per CDR3 protein. This sample yields more than 900,000 distinct CDR3 sequences, of which about 27% are seen a single time; approximately 10% belongs to the top ten. The sample was also reused in another study, on T cells of mothers and their children.

Sample: blood. All receptors come from a woman in her thirties or forties in good health.

This clonotype was picked up a small number of times. V and J are TRBV10-3 and TRBJ2-1; D possibly uses TRBD1 or TRBD2 (5 bases each). V dropped 10 bases and J dropped 5 bases, with 18 bases sitting between them. CDR3 length equals 14 residues. Germline V CDR1 and CDR2: ENHRY, SYGVKD. The CDR3 reads CATNNRDVNNEQFF. CDR3 DNA sequence: TGTGCCACCAATAACCGGGACGTAAACAATGAGCAGTTCTTC.

This clonotype was observed at least ten times. The chain joins TRBV4-1 to TRBJ2-4; 9 positions agree with TRBD1. From germline, CDR1 is MGHRA and CDR2 YSYEKL. This CDR3 spans 16 amino acids. V trimming: 2 bases; J trimming: 2 bases; junction bases outside the gene matches: 4. The CDR3 loop reads CASSQPDRGTKNIQYF. As DNA, the CDR3 is TGCGCCAGCAGCCAACCGGACAGGGGAACCAAAAACATTCAGTACTTC.

This clonotype was counted at least ten times. The chain uses TRBV10-3 and TRBJ2-5; D is uncertain. The CDR3 consists of 13 residues. Germline-derived CDR1 and CDR2 are ENHRY and SYGVKD. The V and J ends lost 2 bases and 0 bases respectively, with 4 bases between them. The CDR3 loop is CAISEAYQETQYF. CDR3 DNA sequence: TGTGCCATCAGTGAGGCTTACCAAGAGACCCAGTACTTC.

This clonotype was counted only a few times. This chain connects TRBV5-1 to TRBJ1-1; a possible D gene is TRBD1 (5 bases). V lost 6 bases, J lost 4 bases, and 16 bases lay in between. The V gene's germline CDR1 is SGHRS and CDR2 YFSETQ. The CDR3 contains 14 residues. The CDR3 loop is CASIPQGGSTEAFF. The CDR3 DNA is TGCGCCAGCATCCCTCAGGGAGGTAGCACTGAAGCTTTCTTT.

The count of this clonotype is one. One end of the junction is discordant with germline, which a read error may explain. The CDR3 sequence: CATSRENRAGDEQFF. DNA for the CDR3: TGCGCCACCAGCAGAGAAAACAGGGCTGGCGATGAGCAGTTCTTC. The J gene is TRBJ2-1, the V gene TRBV15, with a possible D match to TRBD1 (6 bases). CDR1 and CDR2 from the germline V gene are LNHNV and YYDKDF (reference sequence). The CDR3 contains 15 residues.

This clonotype was observed many times. The chain combines TRBV6-1 with TRBJ2-1; D gene unclear. This CDR3 region has 10 residues. The germline V gene encodes CDR1 MNHNS and CDR2 SASEGT. V was clipped by 9 bases and J by 12 bases, with 12 bases between them. The CDR3 DNA is TGTGCCAGTCATGTAGGCGGGCAGTTCTTC. Its protein product is CASHVGGQFF.

Concerning this clonotype itself: A much larger clone sits a single nucleotide away, making a read error possible. The V and J genes are TRBV6-5 and TRBJ2-5; 10 nucleotides match TRBD2. V lost 8 bases to trimming and J lost 0 bases; unmatched junction nucleotides: 9. The CDR3 is made up of 16 amino acids. The germline V gene encodes CDR1 MNHEY and CDR2 SVGAGI. CDR3 residues: CASSIIAGGHQETQYF. The CDR3 nucleotides read TGTGCCAGCTCCATAATAGCGGGGGGTCACCAAGAGACCCAGTACTTC.

The chain carries TRBV5-1 and TRBJ2-3; D is tentatively TRBD1 or TRBD2 (6 bases each). The germline V and J ends were trimmed by 0 bases and 5 bases, with 13 bases remaining between them. Germline CDR1 and CDR2: SGHRS and YFSETQ. The CDR3 contains 15 residues. The CDR3 sequence: CASSLAGAFRDTQYF. CDR3 coding DNA: TGCGCCAGCAGCTTGGCGGGGGCTTTCAGAGATACGCAGTATTTT.

Details on this clonotype: One end of the junction does not line up with germline, which may come from a read error. The genes are TRBV7-7 and TRBJ2-3, with D perhaps matching TRBD2 (5 bases). This CDR3 comprises 16 residues. CDR1 is SSHAT and CDR2 is FNYEAQ in the germline V gene (reference sequence). CDR3 nucleotides: TGTGCTAGCAGCCCCGGCGGGTCTATTCGCACAGATACGCAGTATTTT. Translated: CASSPGGSIRTDTQYF.

This clonotype appeared once. V and J are TRBV12-3 or TRBV12-4 and TRBJ2-7, with 11 bases matching TRBD1. Trimming took 4 bases from V and 6 from J; bases not matched to a gene: 8. This CDR3 is 15 amino acids long. The CDR3 sequence is CASSSEDRGPSEQYF. CDR3 nucleotide sequence: TGTGCCAGCAGTTCCGAGGACAGGGGGCCTAGCGAGCAGTACTTC.

A remark on this clonotype: At one of its ends the junction is not consistent with the germline gene, which may arise from a read error. The rearrangement uses TRBV10-3 and TRBJ2-2; D unresolved. The CDR3 spans 13 residues. Germline CDR1 is ENHRY and CDR2 is SYGVKD. CDR3 residues: CATSESVAGELFF. Written as DNA, the CDR3 is TGTGCCACCAGTGAGTCGGTGGCCGGGGAGCTGTTTTTT.

A word on this clonotype: A much larger clone lies one base from this, so it may be a read error. This chain connects TRBV6-1 to TRBJ1-1, with 7 nucleotides matching TRBD1. The CDR3 loop spans 17 amino acids. Trimming removed 4 bases from V and 5 bases from J; junction bases left unmatched: 16. Germline CDR1 MNHNS, CDR2 SASEGT. The chain's CDR3 is CASSASGRGAFSTEAFF. The CDR3 DNA is TGTGCCAGCAGTGCAAGTGGCAGGGGGGCGTTTTCGACTGAAGCTTTCTTT.

The chain is built from TRBV7-3 and TRBJ1-1; the D gene is possibly TRBD1 (5 bases). Germline V gene sequence: CDR1 SGHTA, CDR2 FQGTGA. The CDR3 spans 13 residues. V shed 2 bases and J shed 6 bases, with 10 bases lying between them. The CDR3 region is CASSLQGIAEAFF. In nucleotides, the CDR3 is TGTGCCAGCAGCTTACAGGGTATCGCTGAAGCTTTCTTT.

This clonotype was seen repeatedly, ten times or more. The chain has TRBV10-3 and TRBJ2-5; 8 nucleotides match TRBD1. J was trimmed by 5 bases and V by 6 bases; bases with no gene match: 11. CDR3 length: 15 residues. CDR1 is ENHRY, CDR2 SYGVKD, per germline. CDR3 sequence reads: CAIRGDRMGWETQYF. CDR3 DNA sequence: TGTGCCATCAGGGGGGACAGGATGGGCTGGGAGACCCAGTACTTC.

To note about this clonotype: A read error is possible here, since a much larger clone lies one base away. The chain combines TRBV2 with TRBJ2-7, with TRBD1 matching 7 bases. The CDR3 totals 13 residues. J gave up 7 bases and V 10 bases, and 13 bases lay outside the gene matches. Germline V gene data show CDR1 as SNHLY and CDR2 as FYNNEI. The CDR3 nucleotides read TGTGCCACCCGGGACAGCGCTCGCAATGAGCAGTACTTC. Encoded protein: CATRDSARNEQYF.

V usage is TRBV20-1 and J usage is TRBJ2-7; TRBD1 might be the D (6 bases). V was shortened by 6 bases and J by 4 bases, with 10 bases between the two germline ends. CDR1 is DFQATT and CDR2 is SNEGSKA in the germline V gene (reference sequence). The CDR3 consists of 11 residues. The DNA for the CDR3 is TGCAGTGCGGGCAGGGGTTACGAGCAGTACTTC. As protein: CSAGRGYEQYF.

The V gene is TRBV10-3, the J gene TRBJ1-1; D may be TRBD1 (5 bases). CDR3 length: 12 residues. Germline CDR1 and CDR2: ENHRY and SYGVKD. V was cut by 6 bases and J by 10 bases, with 15 bases left in between. DNA for the CDR3: TGTGCCATCAGAGGGGAGCTTGAGGGAGCTTTCTTT. Its translation is CAIRGELEGAFF.

This clonotype occurred a few times. This chain uses TRBV2 with TRBJ1-2; D is possibly TRBD1 (5 bases). V gave up 3 bases and J gave up 6 bases, with 11 bases separating them. CDR1 is SNHLY and CDR2 is FYNNEI in the germline V gene. The CDR3 runs 13 residues. This CDR3 is CASSEMGEDGYTF. CDR3 coding DNA: TGTGCCAGCAGTGAGATGGGGGAGGATGGCTACACCTTC.

V gene TRBV5-1 combines with J gene TRBJ2-3, with TRBD2 as a possible D gene (6 bases). Germline V gene data show CDR1 as SGHRS and CDR2 as YFSETQ. This CDR3 spans 13 amino acids. V lost 4 bases to trimming and J lost 3 bases, with 9 bases between them. The CDR3 region is CASSNLATDTQYF. In DNA form, the CDR3 reads TGCGCCAGCAGCAACCTAGCGACAGATACGCAGTATTTT.

This clonotype was picked up a small number of times. The chain links TRBV29-1 to TRBJ1-1; a weak D match, TRBD1 (5 bases). Germline CDR1 and CDR2: SQVTM and ANQGSEA. CDR3 length: 14 residues. The V gene lost 5 bases and the J gene lost 0 bases, with 13 bases spanning the gap. The CDR3 protein is CSVLRGALNTEAFF. The CDR3 DNA sequence: TGCAGCGTTTTAAGGGGAGCCCTGAACACTGAAGCTTTCTTT.

Comments on this clonotype: The missing conserved phenylalanine or tryptophan at the end of this CDR3 makes a read error likely. The DNA is left out, because the CDR3 cannot be placed on it with certainty; the CDR3 is given as TCRdb lists it. The chain couples TRBV29-1 to TRBJ1-2. 10 amino acids form the CDR3, both terminal residues included. The germline V gene encodes CDR1 SQVTM and CDR2 ANQGSEA. This CDR3 reads CSVGGAGPML.

About this clonotype: A read error may produce the germline difference seen at one junction end. The chain uses TRBV29-1 and TRBJ2-1; either TRBD1 or TRBD2 may fit D (6 bases each). CDR3 length equals 13 residues. Germline V gene data show CDR1 as SQVTM and CDR2 as ANQGSEA. Here the CDR3 reads CSGGTSLYNGQFF. The DNA for the CDR3 is TGCAGCGGCGGGACATCCTTATACAATGGGCAGTTCTTC.

This clonotype was counted many times. The rearrangement links TRBV10-3 to TRBJ1-2, with 10 bases fitting TRBD1. The germline CDR1 and CDR2 sequences are ENHRY and SYGVKD. V gave up 7 bases and J gave up 2 bases; unmatched junction bases: 4. This CDR3 is 14 amino acids long. In DNA, the CDR3 is TGTGCCATCACGAGGACAGGGGGAAACTATGGCTACACCTTC. It yields the protein CAITRTGGNYGYTF.

This clonotype has only a few counts. This chain links TRBV20-1 with TRBJ1-2; 9 bases are shared with TRBD1. J lost 0 bases, V lost 2 bases, and 4 bases had no gene match. Germline V gene data show CDR1 as DFQATT and CDR2 as SNEGSKA (reference sequence). The CDR3 totals 15 residues. In nucleotides, the CDR3 is TGCAGTGCTAGAAGGGGACAGGGAACTAACTATGGCTACACCTTC. It yields the protein CSARRGQGTNYGYTF.

This chain joins TRBV27 and TRBJ2-7, with TRBD2 matching over 9 bases. Germline CDR1 and CDR2: MNHEY and SMNVEV (reference sequence). The length of the CDR3 is 19 residues. Trimming took 0 bases from V and 7 from J; bases not matched to a gene: 19. The chain's CDR3 is CASSLSVYHTTSGYNEQYF. CDR3 in DNA: TGTGCCAGCAGTTTATCGGTCTATCACACGACTAGCGGATACAATGAGCAGTACTTC.

The chain recombines TRBV6-5 with TRBJ2-3; D possibly corresponds to TRBD1 (5 bases). Germline CDR1 is MNHEY and CDR2 is SVGAGI. This CDR3 is built from 13 residues. V was cut by 4 bases and J by 6 bases, with 11 bases left in between. CDR3 residues: CASSSGSLDTQYF. CDR3 DNA sequence: TGTGCCAGCAGTTCAGGGTCTTTGGATACGCAGTATTTT.